This T cell receptor (beta chain) emerged from a study of monozygotic twins with inflammatory bowel disease. The draw for each donor consisted of a single 2.5 ml blood sample. The germline V gene has CDR1 MGHDK and CDR2 SYGVNS. CDR3 size: 15 residues. After re-calling the 5' RACE reads, TCRdb lists one entry per CDR3 protein, DNA absent. The listing records just over 300,000 distinct CDR3 sequences. Sample: blood. This chain links TRBV25-1 with TRBJ2-6. This receptor was identified in a human donor with ulcerative colitis or Crohn's disease, or a healthy co-twin of an affected twin (not recorded which). The CDR3 spells CASSEFGSGANVLTF.